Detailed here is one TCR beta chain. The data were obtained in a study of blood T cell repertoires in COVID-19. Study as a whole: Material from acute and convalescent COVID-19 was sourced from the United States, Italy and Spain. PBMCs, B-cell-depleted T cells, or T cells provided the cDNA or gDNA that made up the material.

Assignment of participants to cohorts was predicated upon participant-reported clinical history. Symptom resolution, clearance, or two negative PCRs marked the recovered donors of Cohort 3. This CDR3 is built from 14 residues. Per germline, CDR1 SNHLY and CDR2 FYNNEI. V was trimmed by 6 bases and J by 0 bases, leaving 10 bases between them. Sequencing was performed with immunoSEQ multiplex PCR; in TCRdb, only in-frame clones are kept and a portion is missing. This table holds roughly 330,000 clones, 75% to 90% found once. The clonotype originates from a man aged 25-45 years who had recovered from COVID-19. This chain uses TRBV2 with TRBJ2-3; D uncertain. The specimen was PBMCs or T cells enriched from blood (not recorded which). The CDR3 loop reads CASSPTSSTDTQYF. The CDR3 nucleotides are TGTGCCAGCAGCCCGACTTCTAGCACAGATACGCAGTATTTT.